This TCR beta chain was retrieved from a study of T-cell memory formation after mild COVID-19. Study-wide context: TCR clusters were largely donor specific.

Overall study findings and caveats: Shrinking CD4+ clones resided mostly in CM and EM, and CD8+ ones in EMRA.

Trimming at V came to 7 bases and at J to 14 bases, leaving 11 bases not matched to a gene. The CDR3 extends over 14 amino acids. Germline values: CDR1 MDHEN, CDR2 SYDVKM. In this sample, this clonotype turned up a few times. Its antigen is not known. One entry per CDR3 protein, called by TCRdb with MiXCR from the 5' RACE reads. The profile shows about 440,000 distinct CDR3 sequences, about 20% of them singletons. The TCR was taken from an adult woman who had mild COVID-19 (a few samples of this study predate the infection). Cell type and time point are not known. Sample: PBMCs or a T cell subset sorted from them (not recorded which). The chain is built from TRBV28 and TRBJ1-6; 10 nucleotides align to TRBD1. CDR3 residues: CASTQTGGLAALHF. The CDR3 DNA reads TGTGCCAGCACCCAGACAGGGGGCCTTGCGGCCCTCCACTTT.